What follows are 14 T cell receptor beta chains derived from one specimen sequenced in a study of T-cell reconstitution after alpha-beta-depleted transplantation in children. This sample's TCRbeta library carried unique molecular identifier barcodes. TCRdb redid the calling of the PCR reads with MiXCR, one entry per CDR3 protein. The sample contains hundreds of thousands of distinct CDR3 sequences, roughly 15% of which appear only once. The material sequenced was PBMCs, mostly from graft donor cells, taken 360 days after TCRalphabeta/CD19-depleted stem cell transplant. The receptor source for this set is a male patient between 2 and 10 years old who had a stem cell transplant for acute lymphoblastic leukemia, so the T cells may come from the graft donor.

This chain joins TRBV20-1 and TRBJ1-2; 7 nucleotides line up with TRBD1. Germline V lookup: CDR1 DFQATT, CDR2 SNEGSKA (reference sequence). The J segment lost 4 bases and the V segment lost 3 bases, leaving 8 bases of the junction unmatched. This CDR3 has 14 amino acids. CDR3 region: CSARHDRAPYGYTF. In DNA, the CDR3 is TGCAGTGCTAGGCACGACAGGGCCCCCTATGGCTACACCTTC.

This clonotype turned up a few times. The chain couples TRBV2 to TRBJ1-1, with D perhaps TRBD1 (6 bases). V lost 2 bases to trimming and J lost 11 bases, with 21 bases between them. The CDR3 is 15 amino acids. Germline V gene sequence: CDR1 SNHLY, CDR2 FYNNEI. Here the CDR3 reads CASSEKGGPASRAFF. In DNA, the CDR3 is TGTGCCAGCAGTGAAAAGGGGGGGCCAGCCTCAAGGGCTTTCTTT.

This clonotype was recorded at least ten times. The V and J genes are TRBV20-1 and TRBJ2-2; maybe TRBD1 (6 bases). V lost 3 bases and J 3 bases, leaving 14 bases between the germline ends. CDR1 DFQATT and CDR2 SNEGSKA come from the germline V gene (reference sequence). The CDR3 extends over 15 amino acids. CDR3 region: CSARSLRGYTGELFF. CDR3 DNA: TGCAGTGCTAGGTCCCTTAGGGGGTACACCGGGGAGCTGTTTTTT.

This clonotype was detected a few times. This sequence joins TRBV7-2 and TRBJ2-5; D remains unclear. Germline assignment: CDR1 SGHTA and CDR2 FQGNSA. The CDR3 has 13 residues. Trimming shortened V by 1 base and J by 5 bases, and 8 bases separated the two germline ends. The CDR3, as DNA: TGTGCCAGCAGCTTAGTCCACGGGGAGACCCAGTACTTC. This translates into CASSLVHGETQYF. Using reference TRBV7-2 and TRBJ2-5 for the parts outside the CDR3, the full variable domain is GAGVSQSPSNKVTEKGKDVELRCDPISGHTALYWYRQSLGQGLEFLIYFQGNSAPDKSGLPSDRFSAERTGGSVSTLTIQRTQQEDSAVYLCASSLVHGETQYFGPGTRLLVL.

In this sample, this clonotype turned up many times. The chain couples TRBV6-5 to TRBJ2-3; TRBD2 matches at 12 bases. Germline V gene sequence: CDR1 MNHEY, CDR2 SVGAGI. The CDR3 spans 18 residues. The J segment lost 1 base and the V segment lost 0 bases, leaving 5 bases of the junction unmatched. The CDR3, as DNA: TGTGCCAGCAGTTACTCTGGACTAGCGGGGACTCGCACAGATACGCAGTATTTT. It yields the protein CASSYSGLAGTRTDTQYF.

This clonotype was observed many times. The genes are TRBV10-3 and TRBJ1-1, with D unresolved. CDR1 is ENHRY and CDR2 is SYGVKD in the germline V gene. The CDR3 extends over 17 amino acids. Trimming left V 0 bases short and J 0 bases short, with 14 bases between. This CDR3 is CAISESIWVRMNTEAFF. The CDR3, as DNA: TGTGCCATCAGTGAGTCGATCTGGGTCCGCATGAACACTGAAGCTTTCTTT.

This clonotype was detected a few times. This chain uses TRBV2 with TRBJ2-1; tentative D call: TRBD2 (6 bases). CDR1 is SNHLY, CDR2 FYNNEI, per germline. The CDR3 is 19 residues long. V lost 4 bases and J lost 8, with 30 bases in between. The CDR3 loop reads CASSGLGLDAPYTPHEQFF. DNA for the CDR3: TGTGCCAGCAGTGGCCTGGGACTTGATGCCCCCTACACTCCTCATGAGCAGTTCTTC.

This clonotype was counted between two and nine times. Here the CDR3 reads CASSLVLVGPSYEQYF. The CDR3 DNA follows: TGTGCCAGCAGCTTAGTGCTGGTCGGACCATCCTACGAGCAGTACTTC. The chain couples TRBV7-2 to TRBJ2-7; D gene unclear. The CDR3 runs 16 residues. Trimming pared 1 base from V and 1 base from J, leaving 14 bases between. Germline V gene sequence: CDR1 SGHTA, CDR2 FQGNSA.

V and J are TRBV20-1 and TRBJ2-7; TRBD2 agrees at 9 bases. Germline loops: CDR1 DFQATT, CDR2 SNEGSKA (reference sequence). V dropped 6 bases and J dropped 6; count of bases not matched to a gene: 18. The length of the CDR3 is 16 residues. The CDR3 sequence: CSAAKGGGAFLSEQYF. CDR3 DNA sequence: TGCAGTGCCGCAAAGGGCGGGGGGGCCTTTCTCAGCGAGCAGTACTTC.

The chain is built from TRBV29-1 and TRBJ2-5, with D hard to call. This CDR3 has 13 residues. Germline V lookup: CDR1 SQVTM, CDR2 ANQGSEA. V lost 1 base to trimming and J lost 5 bases, with 11 bases between them. CDR3 nucleotides: TGCAGCGTTGAAGGGACCTTCGGGGAGACCCAGTACTTC. Translated: CSVEGTFGETQYF.

This clonotype was counted a few times. The chain combines TRBV24-1 with TRBJ1-2, with a possible D match to TRBD1 (5 bases). Germline values: CDR1 KGHDR, CDR2 SFDVKD. V was clipped by 5 bases and J by 5 bases, with 8 bases between them. The CDR3 spans 12 residues. DNA of the CDR3: TGTGCCACCAGTGCCCAGGGTTATGGCTACACCTTC. Its protein product is CATSAQGYGYTF.

The genes are TRBV29-1 and TRBJ2-7, with D maybe TRBD2 (5 bases). The CDR3 consists of 14 residues. V lost 3 bases, J lost 6 bases, and 18 bases lay in between. CDR1 and CDR2 from the germline V gene are SQVTM and ANQGSEA. The CDR3 DNA follows: TGCAGCGTTGAGTTGACTCCGATTGAGGGCGAGCAGTACTTC. Translating gives CSVELTPIEGEQYF.

A few counts support this clonotype. The chain carries TRBV6-2 or TRBV6-3 and TRBJ1-1; D remains unclear. The germline CDR1 and CDR2 sequences are MNHEY and SVGEGT. The CDR3 sequence is 12 residues long. V lost 7 bases and J 3 bases, leaving 9 bases between the germline ends. The CDR3 nucleotides read TGTGCCAGCATAGACCCAGACACTGAAGCTTTCTTT. Translated: CASIDPDTEAFF.

This clonotype was detected a few times. This CDR3 reads CASRGVREETQYF. In DNA, the CDR3 is TGTGCCAGCCGCGGGGTCCGGGAAGAGACCCAGTACTTC. J is TRBJ2-5 and V is TRBV11-2; D may be TRBD2 (6 bases). The CDR3 has 13 residues. Germline CDR1 SGHAT, CDR2 FQNNGV. Trimming took 8 bases from V and 3 from J, leaving 13 bases between them.